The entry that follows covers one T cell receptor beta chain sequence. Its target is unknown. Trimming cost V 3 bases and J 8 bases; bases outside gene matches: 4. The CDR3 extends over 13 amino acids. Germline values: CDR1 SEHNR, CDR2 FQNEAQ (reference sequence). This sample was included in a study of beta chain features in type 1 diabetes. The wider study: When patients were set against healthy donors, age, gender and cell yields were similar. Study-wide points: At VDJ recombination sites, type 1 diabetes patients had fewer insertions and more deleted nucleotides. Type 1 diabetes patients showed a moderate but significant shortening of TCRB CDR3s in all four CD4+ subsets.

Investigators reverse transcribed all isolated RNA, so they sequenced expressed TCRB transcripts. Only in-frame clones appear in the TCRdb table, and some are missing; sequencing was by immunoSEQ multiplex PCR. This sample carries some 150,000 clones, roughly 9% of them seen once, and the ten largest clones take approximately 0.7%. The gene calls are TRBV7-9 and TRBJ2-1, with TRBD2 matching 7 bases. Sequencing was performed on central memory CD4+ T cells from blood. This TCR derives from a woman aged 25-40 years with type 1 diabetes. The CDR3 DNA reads TGTGCCAGCAGCTTGGGGGGGTTCGATGAGCAGTTCTTC. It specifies CASSLGGFDEQFF.